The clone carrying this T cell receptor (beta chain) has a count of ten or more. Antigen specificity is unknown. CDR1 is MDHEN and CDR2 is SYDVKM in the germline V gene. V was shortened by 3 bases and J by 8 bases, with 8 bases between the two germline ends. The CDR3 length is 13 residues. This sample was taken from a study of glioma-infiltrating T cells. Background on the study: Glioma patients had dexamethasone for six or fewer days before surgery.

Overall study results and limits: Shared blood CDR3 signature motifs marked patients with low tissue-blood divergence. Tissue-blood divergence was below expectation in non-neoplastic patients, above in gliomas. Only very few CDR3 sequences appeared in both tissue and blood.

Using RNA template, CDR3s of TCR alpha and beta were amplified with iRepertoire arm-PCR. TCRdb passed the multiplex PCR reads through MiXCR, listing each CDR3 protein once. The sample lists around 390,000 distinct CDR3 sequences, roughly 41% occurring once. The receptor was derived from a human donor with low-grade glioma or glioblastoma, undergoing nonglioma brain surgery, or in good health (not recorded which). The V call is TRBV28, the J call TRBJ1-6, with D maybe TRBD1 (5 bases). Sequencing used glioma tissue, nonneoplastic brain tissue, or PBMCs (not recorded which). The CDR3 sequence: CASSFLGDSPLHF. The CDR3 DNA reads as TGTGCCAGCAGTTTTTTAGGGGATTCACCCCTCCACTTT.